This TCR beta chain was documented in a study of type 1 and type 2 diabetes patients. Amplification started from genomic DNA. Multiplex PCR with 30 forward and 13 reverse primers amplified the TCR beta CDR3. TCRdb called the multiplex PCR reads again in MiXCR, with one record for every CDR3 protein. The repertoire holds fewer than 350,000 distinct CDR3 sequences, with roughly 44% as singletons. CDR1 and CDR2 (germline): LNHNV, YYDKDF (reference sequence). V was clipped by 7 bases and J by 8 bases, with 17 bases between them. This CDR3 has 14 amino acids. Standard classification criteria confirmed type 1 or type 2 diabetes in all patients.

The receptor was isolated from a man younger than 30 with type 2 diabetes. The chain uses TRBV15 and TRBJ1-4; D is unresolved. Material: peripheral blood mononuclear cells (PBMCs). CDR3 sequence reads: CATTKDVRGEKLFF. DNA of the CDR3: TGTGCCACCACCAAGGACGTTCGGGGAGAAAAACTGTTTTTT.